The T cell receptor (beta chain) under discussion was sequenced for a study of tumor-infiltrating lymphocytes in localized non-small cell lung cancer. Study summary: Resected tumor was paired with non-adjacent uninvolved lung from the same patient. Findings and caveats of the study: Technical variation could not be separated from intratumor heterogeneity here.

Here immunoSEQ multiplex PCR was the method, and the copy in TCRdb shows in-frame clones only, minus some. Of approximately 9,700 clones in the sample, about 80% were seen once. In germline, CDR1 is SGHNT, CDR2 YENEEA. The CDR3 is 15 residues long. Trimming cost V 4 bases and J 0 bases, with 10 bases left between them. With respect to this clone: Its specificity is not known.

The chain links TRBV11-3 to TRBJ2-1; D remains ambiguous. The sequencing input was uninvolved lung tissue not adjacent to the tumor. The clonotype was recovered from a human donor with non-small cell lung cancer. The CDR3 spells CASSWVGSSYNEQFF. CDR3 sequence (DNA): TGTGCCAGCAGCTGGGTGGGTAGCTCCTACAATGAGCAGTTCTTC.